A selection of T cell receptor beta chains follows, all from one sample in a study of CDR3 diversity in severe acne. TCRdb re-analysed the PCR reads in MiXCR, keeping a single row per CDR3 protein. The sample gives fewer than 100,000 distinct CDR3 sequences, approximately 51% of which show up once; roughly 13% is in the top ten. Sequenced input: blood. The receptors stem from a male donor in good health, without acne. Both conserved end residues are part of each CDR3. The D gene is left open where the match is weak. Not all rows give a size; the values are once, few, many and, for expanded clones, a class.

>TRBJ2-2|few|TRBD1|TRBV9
TGTGCCAGCAGCGCCTCGGACAGGGCCGCGAACACCGGGGAGCTGTTTTTT
CASSASDRAANTGELFF
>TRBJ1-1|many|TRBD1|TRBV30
TGTGCCTATCAGGGGGGCGCGAGGAACACTGAAGCTTTCTTT
CAYQGGARNTEAFF
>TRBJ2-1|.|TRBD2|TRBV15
TGTGCCACCAGCTCCGGACTAGCTACTTCCTACAATGAGCAGTTCTTC
CATSSGLATSYNEQFF
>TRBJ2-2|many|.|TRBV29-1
TGCAGCGTTGCTGCTCGGAACACCGGGGAGCTGTTTTTT
CSVAARNTGELFF
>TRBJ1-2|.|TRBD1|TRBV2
TGTGCCAGCAGGTACAGGGGTAGCTACTATGGCTACACCTTC
CASRYRGSYYGYTF
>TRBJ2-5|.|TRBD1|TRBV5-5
TGTGCCATTCTCCGGGACAGCAGAGAGACCCAGTACTTC
CAILRDSRETQYF
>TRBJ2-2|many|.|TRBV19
TGTGCCAGTGGGCCGGTAACCTATCAGACCGGGGAGCTGTTTTTT
CASGPVTYQTGELFF
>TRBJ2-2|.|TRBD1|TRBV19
TGTGCCAGTAGTTCAAGACAGGGGGTTAACACCGGGGAGCTGTTTTTT
CASSSRQGVNTGELFF
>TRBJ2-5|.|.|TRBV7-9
TGTGCCAGCAGCTTAAGGGTGGAGACCAAGTACTTC
CASSLRVETKYF
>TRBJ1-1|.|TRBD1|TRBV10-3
TGTGCCATCAAAGGACAGGGGGCGGTCACTGAAGCTTTCTTT
CAIKGQGAVTEAFF
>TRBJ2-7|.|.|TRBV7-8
TGTGCCAGCAGAACCCTCCTCGGGGGTGGCTCCTACGAGCAGTACTTC
CASRTLLGGGSYEQYF
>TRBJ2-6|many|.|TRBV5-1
TGCGCCAGCAGCTTGGTGGGCTCTGGGGCCAACGTCCTGACTTTC
CASSLVGSGANVLTF
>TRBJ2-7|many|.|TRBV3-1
TGTGCCAGCAGCCCCCGTGAGGGCTACGAGCAGTACTTC
CASSPREGYEQYF
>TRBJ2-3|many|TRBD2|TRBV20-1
TGCAGTGCTAGATTTCCTAGCGGGGGGGCAGATACGCAGTATTTT
CSARFPSGGADTQYF
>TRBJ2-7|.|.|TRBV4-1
TGCGCCAGCAGCCTTCCCCCAGGGCAGCCCATGACCTACGAGCAGTACTTC
CASSLPPGQPMTYEQYF
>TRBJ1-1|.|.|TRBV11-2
TGTGCCAGCAGCTTAGGCGCCAACCGTGAGGCTTTCTTT
CASSLGANREAFF
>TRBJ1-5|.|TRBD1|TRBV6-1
TGTGCCAGCAGTCTAAGGACAGGGGGCCCCAATCAGCCCCAGCATTTT
CASSLRTGGPNQPQHF
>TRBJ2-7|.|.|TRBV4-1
TGCGCCAGCAGCCAAGTGGGAGTCTTCTACGAGCAGTACTTC
CASSQVGVFYEQYF
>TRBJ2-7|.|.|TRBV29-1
TGCAGCGTTGAAACCGGTCCTAGCGTAACCTACGAGCAGTACTTC
CSVETGPSVTYEQYF
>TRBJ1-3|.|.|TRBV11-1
TGTGCCAGCAGCTCACACGTTGCCGGGCCAAACACCATATATTTT
CASSSHVAGPNTIYF
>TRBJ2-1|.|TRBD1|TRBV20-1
TGCAGTGCCCCCCTGGGACAGGGCATTAAGTCCTACAATGAGCAGTTCTTC
CSAPLGQGIKSYNEQFF
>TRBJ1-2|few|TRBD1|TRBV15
TGTGCCACCAGCAGGGGTCTGGACAGGGGAAGTGGCTACACCTTC
CATSRGLDRGSGYTF
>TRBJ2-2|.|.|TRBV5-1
TGCGCCAGCAGCCTCTCCTGGGGCCCCCTCAGGGAGCTGTTCTTT
CASSLSWGPLRELFF
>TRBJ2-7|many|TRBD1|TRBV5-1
TGCGCCAGCAGCTTGGCCGGTCATGTGGGACAGGGGCATCGAGAGCAGTACTTC
CASSLAGHVGQGHREQYF
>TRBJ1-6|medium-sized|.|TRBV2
TGTGCCAGCAGTGGGGTCGGAGACAGTAATTCACCCCTCCACTTT
CASSGVGDSNSPLHF
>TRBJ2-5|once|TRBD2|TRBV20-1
TGCAGTGCTCCGTTAGCGACTAGCGGGAGAAAGACCCAGTACTTC
CSAPLATSGRKTQYF
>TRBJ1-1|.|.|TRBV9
TGTGCCAGCAGCCGGAGTAGCACTGAAGCTTTCTTT
CASSRSSTEAFF
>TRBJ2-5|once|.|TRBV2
TGTGCCAGCAGAGGGAATCCCCAGGAGACCCAGTACTTC
CASRGNPQETQYF
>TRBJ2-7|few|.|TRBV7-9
TGTGCCAGCAGCTTCGAACCCTACGAGCAGTACTTC
CASSFEPYEQYF
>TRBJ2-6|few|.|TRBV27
TGTGCCAGCAGGCCTCCCCGCCTTAGAGCGGGGGCCAACGTCCTGACTTTC
CASRPPRLRAGANVLTF
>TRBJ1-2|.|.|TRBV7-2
TGTGCCAGCAGCCAAAAGCAGGGGCGGGATGGCTACACCTTC
CASSQKQGRDGYTF
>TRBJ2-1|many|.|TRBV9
TGTGCCAGCAGCGTAGAGGCCGGAAGCTCCTACAATGAGCAGTTCTTC
CASSVEAGSSYNEQFF
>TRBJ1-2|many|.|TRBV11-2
TGTGCCAGCAGTCCTGGACCGGTGGGCTACACCTTC
CASSPGPVGYTF
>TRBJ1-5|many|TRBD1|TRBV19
TGTGCCAGTAGTATAGAGGGCAGGGGGGGACAGCCCCAGCATTTT
CASSIEGRGGQPQHF
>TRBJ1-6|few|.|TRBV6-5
TGTGCCAGCAGTAGGGGGAATAATTCACCCCTCCACTTT
CASSRGNNSPLHF